This T cell receptor beta chain originates from a study of naive and memory T cell subsets (dated by TCRdb to 2016 to 2017). For context, the study as a whole: According to the figure summarizing the samples, there were 10 blood donors, 7 tuberculin skin test biopsies and 3 saline control biopsies. Skin biopsies were taken from tuberculin skin test sites or from saline-injected control sites and were processed for RNA extraction as described before. PCR2 was typically run as a SYBR Green qPCR and stopped at a set threshold, although low-input samples could use end-point PCR of around 6 cycles instead.

Libraries were constructed by UMI-ligation and nested PCR. Four rounds of PCR, run with the SP2 primer together with nested alpha and beta constant region primers, were used to amplify the ligated cDNA. TCR RNA was reverse transcribed with SuperScript IV using alpha and beta constant region primers for the blood and skin samples. Using T4 RNA ligase 1, an oligonucleotide carrying both the Illumina SP2 primer and a UMI was ligated onto the 3' end of the cDNA. The 12-nucleotide UMI was composed of two random hexamers separated by an eight-base spacer, which was included to prevent hairpin formation. TCR alpha and beta chain libraries were processed separately from the second PCR onward, with dual indexing for multiplexing. After pooling, the indexed libraries were analyzed by capillary electrophoresis and sequenced on either an Illumina MiSeq or NextSeq. PhiX DNA at about 4.5-7.5% was added to the libraries to raise base diversity and improve cluster recognition. The paper's processing steps were these. Demultiplexor took UMIs from read 2, joined the UMIs to the TCR sequence from read 1, and separated reads according to sample indices. Decombinator identified V and J genes and V-J junctions, assigning each TCR a five-part identifier including V and J deletions. Collapsinator used UMIs to correct sequencing errors and PCR amplification heterogeneity, producing a UMI-based abundance for each TCR. Identifiers were converted to nucleotide sequence by CDR3Translator and translated to amino acids, and CDR3 regions were extracted on the basis of terminal motifs. Error-corrected alpha and beta TCR counts from blood and skin were compared after normalization to input RNA amount. TCRdb redid the processing of the public reads, applying fastp at Q25 and MiXCR, and retained in-frame beta chains. Here each entry gathers all rows of one CDR3 protein and keeps the most common genes and DNA. The V and J calls reflect TCRdb's pipeline rather than the authors' work. Present in this sample are around 30,000 distinct CDR3 sequences, more than 6.5% of which were seen just once. 3.1% of the sample is taken by the ten largest.

The CDR3 numbers 15 residues from cysteine through phenylalanine. The kept DNA is CDR3 alone, 45 bases in frame from the first base. Compared with germline, V lacks 6 bases and J lacks 3 bases; bases without a gene match: 8. The germline V gene sets CDR1 to SGHTA and CDR2 to FQGNSA. This clonotype was seen only a few times. Its antigen is unknown. Base-call qualities are not available, and no considerably larger clone is one nucleotide away. General conclusions and limits of the study: The larger number of TCRs at tuberculin skin test sites was interpreted as T cell infiltration of a delayed type IV hypersensitivity reaction. Both types of skin biopsy reportedly yielded TCR sequences, though far more TCRs came from tuberculin skin test sites. Skin biopsy collection and RNA processing details were not given in the paper but referenced to earlier studies. The RNA-based method was acknowledged as potentially sensitive to TCR transcript changes with T cell activation and differentiation.

Taken with the paper, the label for treatment or condition translates to: skin biopsy from PPD injection site in Mantoux-positive individual. A robust, sensitive protocol for the amplification, sequencing and analysis of TCRs was described in the study, in which 3' ligation of a UMI-containing oligonucleotide to TCR cDNA was used. The tuberculin skin test biopsies were taken from PPD-injected sites in individuals who had a positive Mantoux test. Before reverse transcription, total RNA that had not been cell sorted was treated with RQ1 DNase, with a target input of roughly 1 to 1,100 ng. Libraries were prepared from skin biopsies and whole blood so that pipeline robustness could be tested in samples in which T cells form a minority population.

The chain employs TRBV7-2 and TRBJ2-7, with 10 bases in between that match TRBD2. The sequenced sample was skin, obtained from a tuberculin skin test site. This TCR derives from an adult in good health. The CDR3 protein is CASSGVAGGNYEQYF. In nucleotides, the sequence is TGTGCCAGCAGTGGGGTAGCGGGGGGAAACTACGAGCAGTACTTC.